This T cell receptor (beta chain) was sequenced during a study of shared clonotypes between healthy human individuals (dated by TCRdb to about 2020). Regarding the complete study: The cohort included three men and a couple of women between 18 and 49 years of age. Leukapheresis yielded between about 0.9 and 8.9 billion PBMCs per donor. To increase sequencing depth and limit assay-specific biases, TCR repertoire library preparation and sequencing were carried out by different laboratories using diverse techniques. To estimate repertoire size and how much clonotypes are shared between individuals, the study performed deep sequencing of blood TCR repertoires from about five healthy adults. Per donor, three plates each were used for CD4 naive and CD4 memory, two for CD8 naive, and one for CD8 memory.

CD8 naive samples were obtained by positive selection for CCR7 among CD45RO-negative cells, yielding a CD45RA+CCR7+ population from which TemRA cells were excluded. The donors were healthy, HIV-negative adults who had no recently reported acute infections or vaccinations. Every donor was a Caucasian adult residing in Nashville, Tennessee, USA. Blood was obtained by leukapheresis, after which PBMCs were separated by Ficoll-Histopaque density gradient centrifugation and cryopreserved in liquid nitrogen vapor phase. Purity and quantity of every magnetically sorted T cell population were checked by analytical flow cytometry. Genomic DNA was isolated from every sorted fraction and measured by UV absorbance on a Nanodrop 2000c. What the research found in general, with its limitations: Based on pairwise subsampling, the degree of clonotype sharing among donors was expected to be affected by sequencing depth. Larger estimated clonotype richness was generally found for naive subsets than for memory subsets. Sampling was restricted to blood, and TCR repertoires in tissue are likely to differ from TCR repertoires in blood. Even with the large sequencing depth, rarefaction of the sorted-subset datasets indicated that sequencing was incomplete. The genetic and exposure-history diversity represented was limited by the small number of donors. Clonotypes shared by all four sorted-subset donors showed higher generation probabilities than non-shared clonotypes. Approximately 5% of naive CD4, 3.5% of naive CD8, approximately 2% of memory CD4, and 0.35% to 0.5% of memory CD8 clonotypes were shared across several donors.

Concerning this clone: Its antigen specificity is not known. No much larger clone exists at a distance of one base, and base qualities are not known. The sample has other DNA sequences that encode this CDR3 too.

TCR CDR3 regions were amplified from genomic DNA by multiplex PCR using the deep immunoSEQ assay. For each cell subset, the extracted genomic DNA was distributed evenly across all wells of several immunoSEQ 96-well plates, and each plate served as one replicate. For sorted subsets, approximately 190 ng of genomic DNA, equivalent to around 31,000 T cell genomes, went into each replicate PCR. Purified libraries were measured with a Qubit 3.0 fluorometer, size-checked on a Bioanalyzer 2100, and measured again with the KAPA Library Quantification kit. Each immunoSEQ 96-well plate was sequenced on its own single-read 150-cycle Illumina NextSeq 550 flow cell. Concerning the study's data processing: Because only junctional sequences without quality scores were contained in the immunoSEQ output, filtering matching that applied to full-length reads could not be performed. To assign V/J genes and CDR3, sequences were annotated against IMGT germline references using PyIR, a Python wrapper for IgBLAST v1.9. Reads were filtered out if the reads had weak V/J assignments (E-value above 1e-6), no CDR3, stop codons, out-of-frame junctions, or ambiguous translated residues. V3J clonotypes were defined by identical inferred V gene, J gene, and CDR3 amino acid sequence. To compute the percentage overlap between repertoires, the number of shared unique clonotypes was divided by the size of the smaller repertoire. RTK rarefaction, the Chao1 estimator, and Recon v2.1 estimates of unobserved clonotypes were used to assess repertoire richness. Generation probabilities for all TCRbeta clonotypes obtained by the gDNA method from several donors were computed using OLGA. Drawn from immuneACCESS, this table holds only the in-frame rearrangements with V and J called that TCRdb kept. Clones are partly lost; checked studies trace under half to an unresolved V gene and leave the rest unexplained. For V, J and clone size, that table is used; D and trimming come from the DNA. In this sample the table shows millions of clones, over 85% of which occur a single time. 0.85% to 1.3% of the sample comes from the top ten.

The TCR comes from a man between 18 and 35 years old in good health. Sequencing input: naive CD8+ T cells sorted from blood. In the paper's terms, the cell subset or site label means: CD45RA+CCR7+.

CDR3 sequence: CASSQDYNSPLHF. The sequence in DNA is TGTGCCAGCAGCCAGGACTATAATTCACCCCTCCACTTT. The chain is made from TRBV27 and TRBJ1-6, with the identity of the D gene unclear. From cysteine to phenylalanine, the CDR3 is 13 amino acids long. The entry retains the CDR3 DNA only, 39 bases that are in frame from base 1. V was cut back by 6 bases and J by 3 bases, leaving a gap of 6 bases between them. CDR1 and CDR2 were assigned from the germline V gene (reference sequence) as MNHEY and SMNVEV.